Below, 12 T cell receptor beta chains from the same sample are listed, as sequenced in a study of beta chain features in type 1 diabetes. Whole-study findings and limits: Moderate yet significant TCRB CDR3 shortening was seen in Type 1 diabetes patients in all four CD4+ subsets.

What these receptors recognize is not known. Expressed TCRB transcripts were sequenced because the entire RNA isolate underwent reverse transcription. Generated by immunoSEQ multiplex PCR, the TCRdb table keeps only in-frame clones and is missing some. Altogether 150,000 to 180,000 clones are present, about 9.4% being singletons, with the ten largest covering approximately 0.46%. The specimen sequenced was central memory CD4+ T cells from blood. These receptors came from a man younger than 40 with type 1 diabetes.

This clone was observed a few times. V and J are TRBV25-1 and TRBJ1-2; D is perhaps TRBD1 (6 bases). This CDR3 spans 13 amino acids. V lost 7 bases and J 6 bases, leaving 15 bases between the germline ends. The germline gives CDR1 MGHDK, CDR2 SYGVNS. CDR3 sequence reads: CASTGRGGHGYTF. The CDR3 coding sequence is TGTGCCAGCACCGGCCGGGGGGGCCATGGCTACACCTTC.

The chain's CDR3 is CASSLGFRTDENGYTF. DNA of the CDR3: TGTGCCAGCAGCTTAGGATTTCGCACAGACGAGAATGGCTACACCTTC. The chain combines TRBV7-2 with TRBJ1-2, with D uncertain. This CDR3 contains 16 residues. CDR1 and CDR2 from the germline V gene are SGHTA and FQGNSA. Trimming removed 1 base from V and 6 bases from J, with 18 bases in between.

This clone appeared a few times. This chain uses TRBV21-1 with TRBJ1-5; no DNA check was done on the table's D call, TRBD1. TRBV21-1 represents a pseudogene. This CDR3 region has 16 residues. The CDR3 sequence: CASSKGGTSPHQPQHF. In DNA form, the CDR3 reads TGTGCCAGCAGCAAAGGAGGGACATCGCCACATCAGCCCCAGCATTTT.

The J gene is TRBJ2-3, the V gene TRBV29-1; 8 nucleotides agree with TRBD2. Trimming cost V 3 bases and J 4 bases; bases outside gene matches: 9. The length of the CDR3 is 15 residues. Germline CDR1 reads SQVTM; CDR2 reads ANQGSEA. The CDR3 protein is CSVDQLAEAPDTQYF. In DNA form, the CDR3 reads TGCAGCGTTGATCAACTAGCGGAGGCCCCAGATACGCAGTATTTT.

V is TRBV18 and J is TRBJ1-2; D is undetermined. Germline-derived CDR1 and CDR2 are KGHSH and LQKENI. V lost 2 bases to trimming and J lost 6 bases, with 7 bases between them. The CDR3 runs to 12 residues. CDR3 in DNA: TGTGCCAGCTCACCATCCGGGAATGGCTACACCTTC. It translates to CASSPSGNGYTF.

This chain links TRBV6-6 with TRBJ2-1; D possibly corresponds to TRBD2 (6 bases). V gave up 9 bases and J gave up 4 bases, with 10 bases separating them. The CDR3 is made up of 12 amino acids. Germline lookup yields CDR1 MNHNY and CDR2 SVGAGI (reference sequence). The CDR3 nucleotides read TGTGCCAGTTCGGGAGTTTACAATGAGCAGTTCTTC. Amino acids: CASSGVYNEQFF.

The rearrangement joins TRBV7-2 to TRBJ1-4, with a weak D call TRBD1 (5 bases). Germline CDR1 reads SGHTA; CDR2 reads FQGNSA. Trimming cost V 3 bases and J 8 bases, with 16 bases left between them. This CDR3 region has 15 residues. The DNA of the CDR3 is TGTGCCAGCAGCTTTTTTTCAAGGGGCGAGGAAAAACTGTTTTTT. Translated, it gives CASSFFSRGEEKLFF.

This clone occurred once. The DNA of the CDR3 is TGTGCCATCAGTGGAACTAGCTCTATGGCCCAGTACTTC. Its translation is CAISGTSSMAQYF. The chain employs TRBV10-3 and TRBJ2-5; possible D gene TRBD2, 6 bases. CDR1 and CDR2 (germline): ENHRY, SYGVKD. This CDR3 comprises 13 residues. Trimming took 4 bases from V and 9 from J, leaving 15 bases between them.

The table lists this clone with a few counts. The J gene is TRBJ1-4, the V gene TRBV5-1, with D possibly being TRBD1 (5 bases). V was pared by 3 bases and J by 8 bases, with 14 bases between. Germline CDR1 SGHRS, CDR2 YFSETQ. The CDR3 sequence is 14 residues long. DNA for the CDR3: TGCGCCAGCAGCTCCGGAGGTCGGGGGGAAAAACTGTTTTTT. It specifies CASSSGGRGEKLFF.

This clone was found a few times. V gene TRBV11-2 combines with J gene TRBJ2-3; D is ambiguous. Germline loops: CDR1 SGHAT, CDR2 FQNNGV. Trimming left V 1 base short and J 2 bases short, with 4 bases between. CDR3 size: 13 residues. The CDR3 loop reads CASSLGVTDTQYF. The CDR3 nucleotides are TGTGCCAGCAGCTTAGGCGTCACAGATACGCAGTATTTT.

This clone has just a few counts. V is TRBV11-2 and J is TRBJ1-3; no firm D call. V was cut by 3 bases and J by 0 bases, with 6 bases left in between. Germline V CDR1 and CDR2: SGHAT, FQNNGV. CDR3 length: 14 amino acids. CDR3 protein: CASSFTSSGNTIYF. DNA of the CDR3: TGTGCCAGCAGCTTCACGAGCTCTGGAAACACCATATATTTT.

V is TRBV21-1 and J is TRBJ2-7; the table gives TRBD2 as D, unverified against the DNA. TRBV21-1 is assigned pseudogene status. CDR3 length: 14 amino acids. The CDR3 nucleotides are TGTGCCAGCAGCAAGTACGAGCGGAACTACGAGCAGTACTTC. The encoded protein is CASSKYERNYEQYF.